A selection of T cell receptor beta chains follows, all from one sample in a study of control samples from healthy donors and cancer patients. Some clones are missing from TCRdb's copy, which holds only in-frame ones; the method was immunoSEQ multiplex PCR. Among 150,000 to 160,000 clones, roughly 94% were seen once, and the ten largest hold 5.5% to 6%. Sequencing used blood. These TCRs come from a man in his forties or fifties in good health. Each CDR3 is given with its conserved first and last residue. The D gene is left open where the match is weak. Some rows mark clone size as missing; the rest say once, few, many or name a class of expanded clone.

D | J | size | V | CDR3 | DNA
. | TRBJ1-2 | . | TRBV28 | CASREDTGSNYGYTF | TGTGCCAGCAGAGAGGACACAGGGTCCAACTATGGCTACACCTTC
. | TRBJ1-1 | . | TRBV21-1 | CASSKGQAENTEAFF | TGTGCCAGCAGCAAAGGACAGGCGGAAAACACTGAAGCTTTCTTT
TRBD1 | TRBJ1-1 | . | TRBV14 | CASRPRQGVITEAFF | TGTGCCAGCAGACCTCGACAGGGGGTGATCACTGAAGCTTTCTTT
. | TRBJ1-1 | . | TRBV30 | CLSDTEAFF | TGTCTCTCGGACACTGAAGCTTTCTTT
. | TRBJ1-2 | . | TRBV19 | CASSIKTASAGYTF | TGTGCCAGTAGTATAAAGACAGCCTCGGCCGGCTACACCTTC
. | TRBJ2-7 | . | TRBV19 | CASSIAAGMTYEQYF | TGTGCCAGTAGTATAGCTGCAGGGATGACCTACGAGCAGTACTTC
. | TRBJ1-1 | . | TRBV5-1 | CASRTGTEAFF | TGCGCCAGCAGAACGGGAACTGAAGCTTTCTTT
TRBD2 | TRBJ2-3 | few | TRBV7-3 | CASSRGSGGTDTQYF | TGTGCCAGCAGCCGCGGAAGCGGGGGCACAGATACGCAGTATTTT
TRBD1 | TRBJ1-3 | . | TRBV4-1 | CASSHRPPQDRGGLSSGNTIYF | TGCGCCAGCAGCCACCGGCCGCCCCAGGACAGGGGGGGACTAAGCTCTGGAAACACCATATATTTT
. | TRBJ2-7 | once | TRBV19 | CASSIGYSAYEQYF | TGTGCCAGTAGTATAGGGTACAGCGCCTACGAGCAGTACTTC
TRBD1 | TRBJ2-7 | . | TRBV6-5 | CASAAFTGAGYEQYF | TGTGCCAGCGCTGCTTTCACAGGGGCCGGCTACGAGCAGTACTTC
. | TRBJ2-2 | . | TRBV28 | CASSLNTGELFF | TGTGCCAGCAGTTTAAACACCGGGGAGCTGTTTTTT
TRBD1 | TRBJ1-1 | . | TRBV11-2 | CASSLFASGGFTEAFF | TGTGCCAGCAGCTTGTTCGCGTCAGGGGGTTTCACTGAAGCTTTCTTT
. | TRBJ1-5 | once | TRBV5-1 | CASSLSSGSNQPQHF | TGCGCCAGCAGCTTATCTTCGGGGAGCAATCAGCCCCAGCATTTT
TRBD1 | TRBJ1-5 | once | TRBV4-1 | CASSQGQGAYQPQHF | TGCGCCAGCAGCCAAGGGCAGGGGGCCTATCAGCCCCAGCATTTT
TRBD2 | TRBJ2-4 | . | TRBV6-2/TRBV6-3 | CASSYQQGGGTKNIQYF | TGTGCCAGCAGTTATCAACAGGGCGGGGGGACCAAAAACATTCAGTACTTC
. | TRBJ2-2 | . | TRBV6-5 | CASSYLENTGELFF | TGTGCCAGCAGTTACTTAGAAAACACCGGGGAGCTGTTTTTT
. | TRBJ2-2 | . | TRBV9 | CASSDYYHTGELFF | TGTGCCAGCAGCGATTACTACCACACCGGGGAGCTGTTTTTT
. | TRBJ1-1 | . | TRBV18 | CASSPLVVNTEAFF | TGTGCCAGCTCACCACTCGTGGTGAACACTGAAGCTTTCTTT
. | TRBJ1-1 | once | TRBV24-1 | CATSQARNTEAFF | TGTGCCACCAGTCAAGCCAGGAACACTGAAGCTTTCTTT
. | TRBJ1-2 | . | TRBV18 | CASSPEGRGGYTF | TGTGCCAGCTCACCGGAAGGGCGCGGTGGCTACACCTTC
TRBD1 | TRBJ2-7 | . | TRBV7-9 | CASNMASGGSLNF | TGTGCCAGCAATATGGCGTCAGGGGGTTCGTTGAACTTC
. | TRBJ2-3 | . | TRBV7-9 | CASSSWGDPSTDTQYF | TGTGCCAGCAGCTCCTGGGGGGACCCAAGCACAGATACGCAGTATTTT
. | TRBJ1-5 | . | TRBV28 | CASSLAGDGHQPQHF | TGTGCCAGCAGTTTGGCAGGGGACGGTCATCAGCCCCAGCATTTT
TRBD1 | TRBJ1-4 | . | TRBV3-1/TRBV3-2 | CASSQDGTGDEKLFF | TGTGCCAGCAGCCAAGACGGGACAGGGGATGAAAAACTGTTTTTT
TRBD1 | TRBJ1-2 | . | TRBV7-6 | CASSPVSGGMSGYTF | TGTGCCAGCAGCCCCGTTTCAGGGGGCATGAGTGGCTACACCTTC
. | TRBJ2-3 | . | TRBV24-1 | CATSDLQVEGTDTQYF | TGTGCCACCAGTGATTTGCAGGTGGAGGGAACAGATACGCAGTATTTT